This T cell receptor (beta chain) appears in the sequencing data of a study of OX40 agonist ivuxolimab in advanced cancers. This clone was recorded once. The assay was immunoSEQ multiplex PCR, and TCRdb's table has in-frame clones only and misses some. The table has approximately 72,000 clones, around nine tenths seen once. Germline assignment: CDR1 SGHNT and CDR2 YENEEA. The length of the CDR3 is 13 residues. V was clipped by 3 bases and J by 13 bases, with 18 bases between them. This sequence was found in an adult with an advanced solid tumor such as melanoma, head and neck, liver or kidney cancer. The V gene is TRBV11-3, the J gene TRBJ1-2; no reliable D call. The sample consisted of CD4+ or CD8+ T cells sorted from blood, taken in a trial of the OX40 agonist ivuxolimab. CDR3 nucleotide sequence: TGTGCCAGCAGCTTGAATTGGAACAGTCCAAGCACCTTC. Amino acid sequence: CASSLNWNSPSTF.